The T cell receptor (beta chain) described here comes from a study of blood T cell repertoires in COVID-19. The V gene lost 10 bases and the J gene lost 1 base, with 19 bases spanning the gap. The CDR3 length is 15 residues. Looked up from germline, CDR1 is MGHDK and CDR2 is SYGVNS. Sequenced by immunoSEQ multiplex PCR; TCRdb stores in-frame clones only, minus some. The sample records approximately 670,000 clones, approximately 90% being singletons. The TCR comes from a young woman with acute or convalescent COVID-19. The chain combines TRBV25-1 with TRBJ1-1, with no clear D. Input material: peripheral blood. In nucleotides, the CDR3 is TGTGCCACCCAACCTTACCAAGCCAAGAACACTGAAGCTTTCTTT. Translation gives CATQPYQAKNTEAFF. Drawing the rest from reference TRBV25-1 and TRBJ1-1, the complete variable domain is EADIYQTPRYLVIGTGKKITLECSQTMGHDKMYWYQQDPGMELHLIHYSYGVNSTEKGDLSSESTVSRIRTEHFPLTLESARPSHTSQYLCATQPYQAKNTEAFFGQGTRLTVV.